This T cell receptor beta chain stems from a study of T cells after yellow fever vaccination. On the study more broadly: Fractions with few cells were prepared using SMART-Seq v4 Ultra Low Input.

Concerning this clonotype: The target antigen is unknown.

The authors made TCR cDNA by 5'RACE template switching, adding a universal primer site and UMIs. TCRdb called the 5' RACE reads again in MiXCR, with one record for every CDR3 protein. Of hundreds of thousands of distinct CDR3 sequences detected, approximately 12% appear once; the ten largest clones hold over 11%. General study results and limits: High-abundance clonotypes from the bulk population could contaminate FACS-sorted repertoires.

The CDR3 consists of 15 residues. J was trimmed by 8 bases and V by 4 bases; bases with no gene match: 11. This sequence joins TRBV12-3 or TRBV12-4 and TRBJ2-3, with 8 nucleotides matching TRBD2. The TCR sequence derives from a man aged 30 to 39 who received the YFV17D yellow fever vaccine. The sequencing here drew on PBMCs, taken on the day of the yellow fever booster vaccination. The CDR3 protein is CASSSRLASQATQYF. The CDR3 coding sequence is TGTGCCAGCAGTTCCCGACTAGCGTCCCAAGCTACGCAGTATTTT.